The TCR beta chain described here comes from a study of shared clonotypes between healthy human individuals. The wider study: Each donor had three CD4 naive, three CD4 memory, two CD8 naive and one CD8 memory plate. Study-level results: Larger estimated richness was generally recorded for naive subsets relative to memory subsets. Incompleteness in sorted-subset sequencing, despite large depth, was shown by rarefaction. For naive CD4 cells, around 5.1% of clonotypes were shared across a handful of donors.

The naive CD8 population came from CD45RO-negative cells selected for CCR7, without terminally differentiated effector memory CD45RA+ cells. This CDR3 region has 14 residues. Germline V gene data show CDR1 as SGHVS and CDR2 as FQNEAQ. Trimming removed 2 bases at V and 5 bases at J, with 13 bases between. Clones were read by immunoSEQ multiplex PCR, and TCRdb kept only the in-frame ones, dropping some. This table holds about 1,800,000 clones, about 95% found once. This clone was seen just once. No antigen is known for it. The V gene is TRBV7-8, the J gene TRBJ2-7; tentatively, D is TRBD2 (5 bases). The sequenced material came from naive CD8+ T cells sorted from blood. The source of this sequence is a man aged 18 to 30 in good health. Here the CDR3 reads CASSLHEGSNEQYF. The CDR3 DNA reads TGTGCCAGCAGCTTACATGAGGGTTCCAACGAGCAGTACTTC.